These 26 T cell receptor beta chains share one sample of origin, sequenced in a study of blood T cell repertoires in COVID-19. The method was immunoSEQ multiplex PCR; TCRdb's version includes in-frame clones alone and lacks a portion of them. The repertoire holds more than 300,000 clones, with more than 70% as singletons. The specimen was PBMCs or T cells enriched from blood (not recorded which). The receptors stem from a man aged 40-49 years in a cohort exposed to, infected with or recovered from COVID-19 (not recorded which).

The V call is TRBV9, the J call TRBJ2-7, with 12 nucleotides matching TRBD2. Germline CDR1 SGDLS, CDR2 YYNGEE. With V trimmed by 2 bases and J by 5 bases, 5 bases remained unmatched. The CDR3 has 15 residues. The CDR3 DNA follows: TGTGCCAGCAGCGTCCTAGCGGGAGGGGTCGACGAGCAGTACTTC. It encodes CASSVLAGGVDEQYF.

The chain uses TRBV7-6 and TRBJ2-4; maybe TRBD1 (6 bases). Between the trimmed V and J ends, which lost 4 bases and 3 bases, there was a span of 19 bases. This CDR3 spans 17 amino acids. Germline values: CDR1 SGHVS, CDR2 FNYEAQ. CDR3 DNA: TGTGCCAGCAGCTCGAGGGCAGGGGTGTCTGGCAAAAACATTCAGTACTTC. It encodes CASSSRAGVSGKNIQYF.

In its sample, this clone was seen once. This rearrangement joins TRBV18 to TRBJ2-5, with 8 bases aligning to TRBD1. Germline V CDR1 and CDR2: KGHSH, LQKENI. V gave up 4 bases and J gave up 1 base; unmatched junction bases: 5. This CDR3 comprises 15 residues. CDR3 sequence reads: CASSRGQGGQETQYF. As DNA, the CDR3 is TGTGCCAGCTCACGTGGACAGGGAGGCCAAGAGACCCAGTACTTC.

The table lists this clone with a count of one. Other DNA variants within this sample encode the same CDR3. The rearrangement links TRBV28 to TRBJ1-6, with 8 bases lining up with TRBD1. V lost 6 bases and J lost 1; bases outside the gene matches: 5. The germline V gene encodes CDR1 MDHEN and CDR2 SYDVKM. The CDR3 has 16 residues. The DNA of the CDR3 is TGTGCCAGCAGCCCAGGGACAGGTTCCTATAATTCACCCCTCCACTTT. Translated, it gives CASSPGTGSYNSPLHF.

This chain links TRBV6-2 or TRBV6-3 with TRBJ1-1; 7 bases are a match to TRBD1. J was trimmed by 1 base and V by 5 bases; bases with no gene match: 4. Germline loops: CDR1 MNHEY, CDR2 SVGEGT. The CDR3 is made up of 14 amino acids. As DNA, the CDR3 is TGTGCCAGCAGTGATCGGACAGGGAACACTGAAGCTTTCTTT. Protein product: CASSDRTGNTEAFF.

The chain uses TRBV27 and TRBJ1-2; weak D call: TRBD1 (5 bases). The length of the CDR3 is 15 residues. Germline V gene sequence: CDR1 MNHEY, CDR2 SMNVEV (reference sequence). The ends were cut back, 4 bases at V and 5 bases at J, with 17 bases in the middle. The CDR3 protein is CASSSHNPRGYGYTF. DNA for the CDR3: TGTGCCAGCAGTTCGCATAACCCTCGGGGGTATGGCTACACCTTC.

This clone was detected only a few times. V gene TRBV19 combines with J gene TRBJ2-2, with D maybe TRBD1 (6 bases). Germline assignment: CDR1 LNHDA and CDR2 SQIVND (reference sequence). The CDR3 runs to 14 residues. Between the trimmed V and J ends, which lost 4 bases and 4 bases, there was a span of 10 bases. Written as DNA, the CDR3 is TGTGCCAGTAGTAGTGGGGGCCGCACCGGGGAGCTGTTTTTT. It codes for CASSSGGRTGELFF. Using reference TRBV19 and TRBJ2-2 for the parts outside the CDR3, the full variable domain is DGGITQSPKYLFRKEGQNVTLSCEQNLNHDAMYWYRQDPGQGLRLIYYSQIVNDFQKGDIAEGYSVSREKKESFPLTVTSAQKNPTAFYLCASSSGGRTGELFFGEGSRLTVL.

V is TRBV11-2 and J is TRBJ2-7; a weak D match, TRBD1 (6 bases). Germline CDR1 is SGHAT and CDR2 is FQNNGV. Trimming removed 5 bases at V and 6 bases at J, with 14 bases between. The CDR3 has 13 amino acids. This CDR3 is CASSQREGVEQYF. CDR3 bases: TGTGCCAGCAGCCAACGTGAGGGGGTCGAGCAGTACTTC.

The chain links TRBV11-2 to TRBJ1-6; TRBD1 matches 9 bases. J lost 8 bases, V lost 5 bases, and 7 bases had no gene match. The CDR3 has 15 residues. CDR1 and CDR2 (germline): SGHAT, FQNNGV. This CDR3 reads CASSQGDRVDSPLHF. CDR3 bases: TGTGCCAGCAGCCAGGGGGACAGGGTTGATTCACCCCTCCACTTT.

V usage is TRBV7-6 and J usage is TRBJ2-5, with 12 bases that match TRBD2. V shed 1 base and J 3 bases; nucleotides not matched to a gene: 15. Germline V CDR1 and CDR2: SGHVS, FNYEAQ. This CDR3 spans 20 amino acids. The CDR3 protein is CASSLEGRLGLAGNKETQYF. For the CDR3, the DNA is TGTGCCAGCAGCTTAGAGGGCAGACTAGGACTAGCGGGAAACAAAGAGACCCAGTACTTC.

The chain employs TRBV16 and TRBJ2-7, with D possibly TRBD1 on 5 matching bases. V gave up 1 base and J gave up 3 bases, with 10 bases separating them. Looked up from germline, CDR1 is KGHSY and CDR2 is FQNENV. This CDR3 comprises 14 residues. The CDR3 spells CASSQLSGFYEQYF. The CDR3 region has the DNA TGTGCCAGCAGCCAATTGTCAGGGTTCTACGAGCAGTACTTC.

For this clone: The same CDR3 arises from other DNA sequences in this sample as well. This sequence joins TRBV5-4 and TRBJ2-1, with TRBD2 matching over 11 bases. There are 15 residues in the CDR3. The junction had 4 bases not matched to a gene; V was cut back by 4 bases and J by 4 bases. The germline CDR1 and CDR2 sequences are SGHNT and YYREEE (reference sequence). The CDR3 coding sequence is TGTGCCAGCAGCAGCACTAGCGGGAGTTACAATGAGCAGTTCTTC. Amino acids: CASSSTSGSYNEQFF.

The CDR3 DNA reads TGTGCCAGCAGCGGGGAAGGCGGGAAGTCCTACGAGCAGTACTTC. Amino acids: CASSGEGGKSYEQYF. The chain links TRBV7-9 to TRBJ2-7; a possible D gene is TRBD2 (6 bases). CDR1 SEHNR and CDR2 FQNEAQ come from the germline V gene (reference sequence). Trimming took off 5 bases at V and 1 base at J, with 15 bases between the two ends. This CDR3 has 15 amino acids.

This clone occurred once. V usage is TRBV5-4 and J usage is TRBJ2-2, with 10 bases identical to TRBD1. Germline V gene lookup returns CDR1 SGHNT and CDR2 YYREEE (reference sequence). The trim removed 3 bases at V and 4 bases at J, leaving 6 bases unmatched. The CDR3 contains 16 residues. The CDR3 is CASSSGRDRGTGELFF. For the CDR3, the DNA is TGTGCCAGCAGCTCAGGGAGGGACAGGGGCACCGGGGAGCTGTTTTTT.

The J gene is TRBJ2-7, the V gene TRBV25-1, with a tentative D call TRBD1 (6 bases). Germline-derived CDR1 and CDR2 are MGHDK and SYGVNS. V was pared by 4 bases and J by 4 bases, with 8 bases between. The CDR3 totals 12 residues. CDR3 amino acids: CASSVTGYEQYF. Here the CDR3 DNA reads TGTGCCAGCAGTGTAACAGGGTACGAGCAGTACTTC.

J is TRBJ1-2 and V is TRBV5-1; D uncertain. V was shortened by 4 bases and J by 1 base, with 11 bases between the two germline ends. This CDR3 has 14 residues. Germline V lookup: CDR1 SGHRS, CDR2 YFSETQ. The CDR3 bases are TGCGCCAGCAGCCCCATGACAAATAACTATGGCTACACCTTC. Translated, it gives CASSPMTNNYGYTF.

V gene TRBV19 combines with J gene TRBJ2-3; 8 positions match TRBD2. The trim removed 9 bases at V and 4 bases at J, leaving 3 bases unmatched. Germline V CDR1 and CDR2: LNHDA, SQIVND (reference sequence). CDR3 length: 12 amino acids. Here the CDR3 DNA reads TGTGCCAGCAGCGGGAGCGCAGATACGCAGTATTTT. Translated, it gives CASSGSADTQYF.

J is TRBJ2-3 and V is TRBV4-1; perhaps TRBD1 as D (6 bases). Germline lookup yields CDR1 MGHRA and CDR2 YSYEKL. V was cut by 4 bases and J by 4 bases, with 15 bases left in between. This CDR3 is 15 amino acids long. Here the CDR3 DNA reads TGCGCCAGCAGCCCAGGGATAGGGGGAGCAGATACGCAGTATTTT. As protein: CASSPGIGGADTQYF.

This clone was seen once. This sequence joins TRBV5-5 and TRBJ1-5; D might be TRBD1 (6 bases). This CDR3 is built from 15 residues. V was shortened by 4 bases and J by 0 bases, with 11 bases between the two germline ends. The germline gives CDR1 SGHKS, CDR2 YYEKEE (reference sequence). DNA for the CDR3: TGTGCCAGCAGCCACAGGGAGTCTAGCAATCAGCCCCAGCATTTT. As protein: CASSHRESSNQPQHF.

This rearrangement joins TRBV9 to TRBJ2-1; TRBD2 matches 8 bases. Germline CDR1 reads SGDLS; CDR2 reads YYNGEE. This CDR3 spans 15 amino acids. Losses at the gene ends were 0 bases for V and 4 bases for J; bases not matched to a gene: 3. The CDR3 coding sequence is TGTGCCAGCAGCGTAGCCGGGAGGGCATACAATGAGCAGTTCTTC. Translating gives CASSVAGRAYNEQFF.

The chain employs TRBV3-1 (or the pseudogene TRBV3-2) and TRBJ2-7, with D possibly TRBD1 on 6 matching bases. CDR3 length equals 16 residues. Germline CDR1 reads LGHDT; CDR2 reads YNNKEL (reference sequence). The V end lost 4 bases, the J end lost 5 bases, and 21 bases lay between the germline ends. CDR3 in DNA: TGTGCCAGCAGCCCTCACAGCAGGGGACGTCGAGACGAGCAGTACTTC. It codes for CASSPHSRGRRDEQYF.

The rearrangement links TRBV7-2 to TRBJ2-7; TRBD2 might be the D (7 bases). Germline V gene data show CDR1 as SGHTA and CDR2 as FQGNSA. The CDR3 is 15 amino acids. Trimming shortened V by 6 bases and J by 3 bases, and 18 bases separated the two germline ends. The CDR3: CASRPPGGSNYEQYF. The CDR3 coding sequence is TGTGCCAGCAGACCTCCGGGGGGCAGCAACTACGAGCAGTACTTC.

This chain joins TRBV11-2 and TRBJ1-1; unclear D gene. In germline, CDR1 is SGHAT, CDR2 FQNNGV. This CDR3 has 12 amino acids. Trimming took 4 bases from V and 1 from J, leaving 4 bases between them. The CDR3 DNA reads as TGTGCCAGCAGCTCAGGGAACACTGAAGCTTTCTTT. The encoded protein is CASSSGNTEAFF. The variable domain in full, with the rest retrieved from reference TRBV11-2 and TRBJ1-1, is EAGVAQSPRYKIIEKRQSVAFWCNPISGHATLYWYQQILGQGPKLLIQFQNNGVVDDSQLPKDRFSAERLKGVDSTLKIQPAKLEDSAVYLCASSSGNTEAFFGQGTRLTVV.

This clone occurred once. The rearrangement uses TRBV27 and TRBJ2-3; the match to TRBD2 covers 12 bases. Germline lookup yields CDR1 MNHEY and CDR2 SMNVEV (reference sequence). The CDR3 contains 18 residues. Losses at the gene ends were 2 bases for V and 5 bases for J; bases not matched to a gene: 11. The CDR3 bases are TGTGCCAGCAGTTTAGGACCTAGGTCTAGCGGGAGGGTAGATACGCAGTATTTT. Residues: CASSLGPRSSGRVDTQYF.

The chain has TRBV11-2 and TRBJ1-4, with D maybe TRBD1 (5 bases). The CDR3 is 15 residues long. Germline assignment: CDR1 SGHAT and CDR2 FQNNGV. The V end was cut by 5 bases, the J end by 4 bases, with 14 bases between. CDR3 sequence: CASSPDRQFNEKLFF. The CDR3 region has the DNA TGTGCCAGCAGCCCCGACCGACAGTTTAATGAAAAACTGTTTTTT.

The genes are TRBV6-2 or TRBV6-3 and TRBJ2-1, with a possible D match to TRBD2 (6 bases). CDR1 is MNHEY, CDR2 SVGEGT, per germline. This CDR3 region has 14 residues. Between the trimmed V and J ends, which lost 5 bases and 0 bases, there was a span of 8 bases. The CDR3 nucleotides are TGTGCCAGCAGTACGACTAGCTCCTACAATGAGCAGTTCTTC. It codes for CASSTTSSYNEQFF.